This T cell receptor beta chain was sequenced during a study of T cell responses to AZD1222 COVID-19 vaccine. The study's findings and limits: An increase in Spike-specific TCR breadth and depth was observed after two AZD1222 doses. Baseline serostatus was positive in only five to seven AZD1222 recipients.

Remarks on this clone: Its specificity is unknown.

Clones were read by immunoSEQ multiplex PCR, and TCRdb kept only the in-frame ones, dropping some. Here the sample spans about 84,000 clones, 70% to 90% being singletons. Per the germline V gene, CDR1 is MNHEY and CDR2 is SVGAGI. The CDR3 runs to 14 residues. Trimming removed 5 bases at V and 1 base at J, with 8 bases between. This sequence joins TRBV6-5 and TRBJ1-4, with D possibly being TRBD1 (6 bases). The sequence was collected from an adult who received the AZD1222 COVID-19 vaccine. The sample was peripheral blood, taken 28 days after the second AZD1222 dose. CDR3 sequence (DNA): TGTGCCAGCAGTCTGACAGGAACTAATGAAAAACTGTTTTTT. Protein sequence: CASSLTGTNEKLFF.